This TCR beta chain came from a study of T cell responses to AZD1222 COVID-19 vaccine. Study-wide findings and caveats: Targets within unmutated variant regions were reportedly found for nearly half of spike-specific TCRs. All repertoire sampling was performed exclusively after the peak T cell response. Donors in the cohort were predominantly white British and more often female, and clonal diversity was possibly underestimated. Spike-wide vaccine-associated CD4 TCRs dominated at 160-218 and 743-854.

As to this clone: The antigen is unknown.

In germline, CDR1 is MGHRA, CDR2 YSYEKL. Trimming cost V 4 bases and J 0 bases, with 15 bases left between them. CDR3 length: 16 amino acids. The repertoire was sequenced with immunoSEQ multiplex PCR; TCRdb's copy has only in-frame clones and lacks some. The sample holds about 150,000 clones; about nine tenths are singletons and the top ten take 2.8%. The V call is TRBV4-1, the J call TRBJ1-2; no clear D. The material was peripheral blood, obtained on day 0 of MenACWY control vaccination. This TCR came from an adult in good health. The CDR3 DNA is TGCGCCAGCAGCCTCCCTACGACGGCAGCTAACTATGGCTACACCTTC. Translating it yields CASSLPTTAANYGYTF.